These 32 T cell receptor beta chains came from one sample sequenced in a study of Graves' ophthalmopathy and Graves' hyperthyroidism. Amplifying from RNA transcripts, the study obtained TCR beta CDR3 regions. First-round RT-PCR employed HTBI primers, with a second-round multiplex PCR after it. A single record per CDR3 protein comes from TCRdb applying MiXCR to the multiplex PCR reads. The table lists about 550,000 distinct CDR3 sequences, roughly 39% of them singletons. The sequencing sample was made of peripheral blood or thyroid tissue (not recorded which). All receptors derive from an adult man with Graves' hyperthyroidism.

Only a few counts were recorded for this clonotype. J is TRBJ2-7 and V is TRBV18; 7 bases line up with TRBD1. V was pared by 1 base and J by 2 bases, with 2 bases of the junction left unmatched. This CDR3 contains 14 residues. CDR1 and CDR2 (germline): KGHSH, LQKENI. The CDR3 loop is CASSPLQGAYEQYF. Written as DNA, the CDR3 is TGTGCCAGCTCACCACTCCAGGGGGCCTACGAGCAGTACTTC.

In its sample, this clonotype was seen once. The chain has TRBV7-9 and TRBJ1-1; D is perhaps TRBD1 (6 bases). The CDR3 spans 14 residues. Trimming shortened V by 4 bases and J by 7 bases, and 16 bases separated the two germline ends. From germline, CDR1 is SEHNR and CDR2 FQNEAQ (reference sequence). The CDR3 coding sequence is TGTGCCAGCAGCTCCCACGGGGGGCCCGGTGAAGCTTTCTTT. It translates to CASSSHGGPGEAFF.

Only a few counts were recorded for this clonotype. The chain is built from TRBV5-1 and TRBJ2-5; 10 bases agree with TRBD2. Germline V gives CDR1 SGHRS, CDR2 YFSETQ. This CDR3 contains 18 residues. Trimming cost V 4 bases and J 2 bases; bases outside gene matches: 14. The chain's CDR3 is CASSPWTSGASGQETQYF. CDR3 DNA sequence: TGCGCCAGCAGCCCCTGGACTAGCGGAGCCTCGGGGCAAGAGACCCAGTACTTC.

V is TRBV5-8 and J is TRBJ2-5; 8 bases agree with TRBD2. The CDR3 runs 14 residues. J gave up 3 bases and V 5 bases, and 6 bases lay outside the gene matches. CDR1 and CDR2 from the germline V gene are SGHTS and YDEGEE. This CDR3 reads CASRPRGVEETQYF. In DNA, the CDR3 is TGTGCCAGCAGACCGCGGGGGGTGGAAGAGACCCAGTACTTC.

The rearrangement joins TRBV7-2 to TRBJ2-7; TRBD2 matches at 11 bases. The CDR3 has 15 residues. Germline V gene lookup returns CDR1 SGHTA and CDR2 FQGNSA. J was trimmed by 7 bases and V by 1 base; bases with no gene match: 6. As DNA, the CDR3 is TGTGCCAGCAGCTTAGTGCTAGCGGGAGGTAATGAGCAGTACTTC. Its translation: CASSLVLAGGNEQYF.

The CDR3 nucleotides are TGTGCCACCAGTGATTGGACGTATGGCTACACCTTC. It encodes CATSDWTYGYTF. The V gene is TRBV24-1, the J gene TRBJ1-2, with D unresolved. Trimming took off 2 bases at V and 5 bases at J, with 5 bases between the two ends. The CDR3 spans 12 residues. Germline V gene data show CDR1 as KGHDR and CDR2 as SFDVKD.

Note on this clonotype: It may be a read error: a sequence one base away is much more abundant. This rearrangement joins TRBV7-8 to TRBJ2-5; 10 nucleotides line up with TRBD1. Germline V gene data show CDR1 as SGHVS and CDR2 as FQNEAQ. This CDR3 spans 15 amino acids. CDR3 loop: CANSPDRGPAETQYF. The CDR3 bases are TGTGCCAACAGCCCCGACAGGGGGCCGGCGGAGACCCAGTACTTC. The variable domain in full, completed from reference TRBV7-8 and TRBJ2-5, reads GAGVSQSPRYKVAKRGQDVALRCDPISGHVSLFWYQQALGQGPEFLTYFQNEAQLDKSGLPSDRFFAERPEGSVSTLKIQRTQQEDSAVYLCANSPDRGPAETQYFGPGTRLLVL.

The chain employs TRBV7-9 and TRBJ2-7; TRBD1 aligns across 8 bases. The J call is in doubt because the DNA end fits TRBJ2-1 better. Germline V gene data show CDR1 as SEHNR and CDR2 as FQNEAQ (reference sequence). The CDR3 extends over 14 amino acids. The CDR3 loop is CASSSGQGLDEQFF. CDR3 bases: TGTGCCAGCAGTTCCGGACAGGGTCTGGATGAGCAGTTCTTC.

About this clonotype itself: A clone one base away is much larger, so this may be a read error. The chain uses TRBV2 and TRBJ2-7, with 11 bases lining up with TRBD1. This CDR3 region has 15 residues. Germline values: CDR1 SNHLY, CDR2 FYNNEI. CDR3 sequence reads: CASRAGTGGFGEQCF. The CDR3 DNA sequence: TGTGCCAGCAGGGCCGGGACAGGGGGGTTTGGCGAGCAGTGCTTC. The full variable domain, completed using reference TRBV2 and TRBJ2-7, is EPEVTQTPSHQVTQMGQEVILRCVPISNHLYFYWYRQILGQKVEFLVSFYNNEISEKSEIFDDQFSVERPDGSNFTLKIRSTKLEDSAMYFCASRAGTGGFGEQCFGPGTRLTVT.

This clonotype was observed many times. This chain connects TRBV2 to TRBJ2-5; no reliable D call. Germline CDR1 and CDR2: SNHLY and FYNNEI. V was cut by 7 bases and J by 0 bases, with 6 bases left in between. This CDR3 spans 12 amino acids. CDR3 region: CASTRNQETQYF. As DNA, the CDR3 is TGTGCCAGCACCAGGAACCAAGAGACCCAGTACTTC.

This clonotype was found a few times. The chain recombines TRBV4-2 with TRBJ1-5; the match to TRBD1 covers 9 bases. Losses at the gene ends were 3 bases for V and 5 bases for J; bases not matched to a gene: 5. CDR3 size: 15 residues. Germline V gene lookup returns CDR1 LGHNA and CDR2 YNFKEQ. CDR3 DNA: TGTGCCAGCAGCCATTTACAGGGGGCAGATCAGCCCCAGCATTTT. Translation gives CASSHLQGADQPQHF.

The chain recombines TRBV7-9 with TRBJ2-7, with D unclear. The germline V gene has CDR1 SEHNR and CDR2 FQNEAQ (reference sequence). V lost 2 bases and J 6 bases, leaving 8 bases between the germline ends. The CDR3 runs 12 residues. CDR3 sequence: CASSLRPAEQYF. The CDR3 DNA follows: TGTGCCAGCAGCTTACGACCGGCCGAGCAGTACTTC.

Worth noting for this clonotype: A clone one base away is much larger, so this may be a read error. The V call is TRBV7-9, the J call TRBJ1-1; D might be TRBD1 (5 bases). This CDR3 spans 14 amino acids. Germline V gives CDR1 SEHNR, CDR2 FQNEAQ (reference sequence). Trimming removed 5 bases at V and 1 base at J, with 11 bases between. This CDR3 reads CASSHGGPNTEAFF. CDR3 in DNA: TGTGCCAGCAGCCACGGGGGACCGAACACTGAAGCTTTCTTT. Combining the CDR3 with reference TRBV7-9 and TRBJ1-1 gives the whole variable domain DTGVSQNPRHKITKRGQNVTFRCDPISEHNRLYWYRQTLGQGPEFLTYFQNEAQLEKSRLLSDRFSAERPKGSFSTLEIQRTEQGDSAMYLCASSHGGPNTEAFFGQGTRLTVV.

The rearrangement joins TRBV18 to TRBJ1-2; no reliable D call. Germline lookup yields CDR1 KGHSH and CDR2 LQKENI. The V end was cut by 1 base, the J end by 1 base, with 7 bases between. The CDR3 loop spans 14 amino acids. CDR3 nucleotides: TGTGCCAGCTCACCACAGGCAAATAACTATGGCTACACCTTC. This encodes CASSPQANNYGYTF.

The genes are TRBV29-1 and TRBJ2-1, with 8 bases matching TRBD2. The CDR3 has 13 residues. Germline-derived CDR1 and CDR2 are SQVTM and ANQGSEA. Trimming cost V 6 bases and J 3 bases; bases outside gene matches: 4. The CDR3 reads CSVYSGVYNEQFF. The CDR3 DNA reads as TGCAGCGTCTATAGCGGGGTCTACAATGAGCAGTTCTTC.

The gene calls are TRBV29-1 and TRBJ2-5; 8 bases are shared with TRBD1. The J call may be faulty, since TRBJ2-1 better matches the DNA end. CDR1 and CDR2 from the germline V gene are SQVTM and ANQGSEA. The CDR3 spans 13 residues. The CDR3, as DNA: TGCAGCGGGCGAACAGGGGGGTGGAATGAGCAGTTCTTC. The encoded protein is CSGRTGGWNEQFF.

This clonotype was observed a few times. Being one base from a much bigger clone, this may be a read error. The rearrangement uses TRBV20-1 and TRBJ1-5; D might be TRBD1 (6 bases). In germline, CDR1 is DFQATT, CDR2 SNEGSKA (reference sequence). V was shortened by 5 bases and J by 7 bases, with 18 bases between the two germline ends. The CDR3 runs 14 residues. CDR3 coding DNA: TGCAGTGCTCTCCCGGGCAGGGGATTACAGCCCCAGCATTTT. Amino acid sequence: CSALPGRGLQPQHF.

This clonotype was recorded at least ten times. CDR3 protein: CASSRREAVNTEAFF. For the CDR3, the DNA is TGTGCCAGTAGCCGCCGGGAGGCAGTGAACACTGAAGCTTTCTTT. The rearrangement links TRBV19 to TRBJ1-1; D is undetermined. Looked up from germline, CDR1 is LNHDA and CDR2 is SQIVND (reference sequence). The CDR3 is 15 amino acids. V gave up 6 bases and J gave up 0 bases, with 14 bases separating them.

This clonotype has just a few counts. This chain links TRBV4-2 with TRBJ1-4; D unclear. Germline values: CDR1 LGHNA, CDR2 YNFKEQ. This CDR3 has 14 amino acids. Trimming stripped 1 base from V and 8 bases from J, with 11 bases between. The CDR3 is CASSQGQVPEKLFF. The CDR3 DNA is TGTGCCAGCAGCCAAGGACAAGTCCCAGAAAAACTGTTTTTT.

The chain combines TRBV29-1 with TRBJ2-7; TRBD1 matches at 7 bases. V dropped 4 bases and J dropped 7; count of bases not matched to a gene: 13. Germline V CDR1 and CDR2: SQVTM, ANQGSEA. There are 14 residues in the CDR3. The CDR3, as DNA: TGCAGCGTTGTCGCTAAGGGCACAGGGGAAGAGCAGTACTTC. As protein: CSVVAKGTGEEQYF.

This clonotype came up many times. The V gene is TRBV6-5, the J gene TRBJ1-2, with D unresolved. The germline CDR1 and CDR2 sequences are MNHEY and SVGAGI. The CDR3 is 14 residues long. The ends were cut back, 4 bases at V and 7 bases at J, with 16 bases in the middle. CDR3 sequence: CASSSYRGIGGYTF. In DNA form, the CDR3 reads TGTGCCAGCAGTTCTTATCGGGGAATCGGTGGCTACACCTTC.

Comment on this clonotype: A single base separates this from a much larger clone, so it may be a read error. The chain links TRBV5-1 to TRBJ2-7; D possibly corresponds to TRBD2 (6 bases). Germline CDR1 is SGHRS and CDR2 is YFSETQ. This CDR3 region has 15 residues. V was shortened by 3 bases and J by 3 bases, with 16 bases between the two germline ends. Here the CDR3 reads CASSSLLAPYYEQYF. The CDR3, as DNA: TGCGCCAGCAGCTCCCTCCTAGCGCCGTACTACGAGCAGTACTTC.

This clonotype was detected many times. This CDR3 reads CASSGASGELFF. The DNA of the CDR3 is TGTGCCAGTAGTGGAGCGTCCGGGGAGCTGTTTTTT. The chain couples TRBV19 to TRBJ2-2; D is ambiguous. Germline V gives CDR1 LNHDA, CDR2 SQIVND (reference sequence). The CDR3 covers 12 residues. V lost 5 bases, J lost 6 bases, and 7 bases lay in between.

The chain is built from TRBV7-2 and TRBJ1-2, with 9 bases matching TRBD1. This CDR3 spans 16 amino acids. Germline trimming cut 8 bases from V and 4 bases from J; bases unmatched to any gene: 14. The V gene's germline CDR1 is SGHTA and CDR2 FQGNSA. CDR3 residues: CASSPGTGNDGYGYTF. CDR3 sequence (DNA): TGTGCCAGCTCACCAGGGACAGGGAACGACGGCTATGGCTACACCTTC.

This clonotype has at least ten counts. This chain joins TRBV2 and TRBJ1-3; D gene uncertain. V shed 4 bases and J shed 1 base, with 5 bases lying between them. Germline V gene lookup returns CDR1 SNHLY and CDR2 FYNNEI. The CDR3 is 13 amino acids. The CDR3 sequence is CASSGPSGNTIYF. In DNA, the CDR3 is TGTGCCAGCAGTGGTCCTTCTGGAAACACCATATATTTT.

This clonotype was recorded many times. The CDR3 sequence: CASSFPLGPYEQYF. Written as DNA, the CDR3 is TGTGCCAGCAGCTTCCCCTTAGGCCCCTACGAGCAGTACTTC. The rearrangement joins TRBV11-2 to TRBJ2-7; D ambiguous. Trimming took off 3 bases at V and 2 bases at J, with 11 bases between the two ends. CDR1 is SGHAT and CDR2 is FQNNGV in the germline V gene. The CDR3 spans 14 residues.

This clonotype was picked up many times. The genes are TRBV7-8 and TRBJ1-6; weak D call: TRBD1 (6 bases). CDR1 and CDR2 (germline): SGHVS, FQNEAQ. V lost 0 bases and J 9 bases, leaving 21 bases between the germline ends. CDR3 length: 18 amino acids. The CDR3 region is CASSLAGAQTVRGSPLHF. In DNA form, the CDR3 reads TGTGCCAGCAGCTTAGCGGGGGCCCAAACCGTTCGAGGTTCACCCCTCCACTTT.

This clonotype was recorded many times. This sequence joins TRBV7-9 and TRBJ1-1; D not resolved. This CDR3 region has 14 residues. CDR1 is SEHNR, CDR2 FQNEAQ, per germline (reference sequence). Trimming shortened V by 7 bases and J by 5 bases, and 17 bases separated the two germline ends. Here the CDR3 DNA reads TGTGCCAGCAACCCCGGGCCCCAACTTACTGAAGCTTTCTTT. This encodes CASNPGPQLTEAFF.

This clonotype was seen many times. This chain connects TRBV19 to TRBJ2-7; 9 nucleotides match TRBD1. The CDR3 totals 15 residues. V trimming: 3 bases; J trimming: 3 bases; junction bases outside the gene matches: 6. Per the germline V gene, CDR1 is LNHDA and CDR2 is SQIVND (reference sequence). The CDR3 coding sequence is TGTGCCAGTAGTATTGGGGGACAGGGTCGCTACGAGCAGTACTTC. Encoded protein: CASSIGGQGRYEQYF.

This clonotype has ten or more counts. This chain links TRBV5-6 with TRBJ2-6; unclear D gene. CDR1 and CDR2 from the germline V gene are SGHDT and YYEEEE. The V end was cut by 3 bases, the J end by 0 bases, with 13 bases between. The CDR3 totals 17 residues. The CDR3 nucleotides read TGTGCCAGCAGCTCGCCCTTTCACTTCTCTGGGGCCAACGTCCTGACTTTC. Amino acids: CASSSPFHFSGANVLTF.

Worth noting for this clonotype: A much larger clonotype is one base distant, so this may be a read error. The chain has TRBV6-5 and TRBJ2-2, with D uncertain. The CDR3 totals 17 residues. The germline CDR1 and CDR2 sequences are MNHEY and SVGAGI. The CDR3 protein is CAGSSPAATTNTGELFF. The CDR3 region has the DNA TGTGCCGGCAGTTCCCCCGCGGCGACAACGAACACCGGGGAGCTGTTTTTT.

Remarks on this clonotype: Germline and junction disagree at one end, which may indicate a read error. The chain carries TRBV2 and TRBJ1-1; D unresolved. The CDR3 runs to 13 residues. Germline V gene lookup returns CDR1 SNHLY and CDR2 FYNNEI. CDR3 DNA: TGTGCCAGCAGGGAAGTTTTAGGCACTGAAGCTTTCTTT. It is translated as CASREVLGTEAFF.